Presented here are 6 T cell receptor beta chains from one specimen sequenced in a study of blood T cell repertoires in COVID-19. Using immunoSEQ multiplex PCR, the repertoire was profiled, and TCRdb retains in-frame clones only, with some absent. Of more than 200,000 clones listed, over 75% are singletons. Sequenced input: PBMCs or T cells enriched from blood (not recorded which). The receptor source for this set is a man aged 30 to 45 in a cohort exposed to, infected with or recovered from COVID-19 (not recorded which).

The rearrangement joins TRBV27 to TRBJ1-1, with a tentative D call TRBD1 (5 bases). The CDR3 is 15 residues long. Trimming removed 0 bases at V and 1 base at J, with 9 bases between. CDR1 is MNHEY and CDR2 is SMNVEV in the germline V gene (reference sequence). The CDR3, as DNA: TGTGCCAGCAGTTTATCGTACAGGCAGAACACTGAAGCTTTCTTT. It yields the protein CASSLSYRQNTEAFF.

The chain uses TRBV3-1 (or the pseudogene TRBV3-2) and TRBJ2-5; 7 positions agree with TRBD1. From germline, CDR1 is LGHDT and CDR2 YNNKEL (reference sequence). V lost 0 bases and J lost 2; bases outside the gene matches: 3. The CDR3 length is 15 residues. The CDR3 DNA follows: TGTGCCAGCAGCCAAGATGTACAGGGGCAAGAGACCCAGTACTTC. This gives the protein CASSQDVQGQETQYF.

The V call is TRBV2, the J call TRBJ2-3; a weak D match, TRBD2 (5 bases). The CDR3 extends over 14 amino acids. Trimming stripped 10 bases from V and 1 base from J, with 15 bases between. CDR1 and CDR2 (germline): SNHLY, FYNNEI. The DNA for the CDR3 is TGTGCCAACAACCGGGATACAGGCACAGATACGCAGTATTTT. Its protein is CANNRDTGTDTQYF.

The chain is built from TRBV29-1 and TRBJ2-3; no definite D call. Germline assignment: CDR1 SQVTM and CDR2 ANQGSEA. V lost 6 bases, J lost 4 bases, and 14 bases lay in between. The CDR3 runs to 13 residues. The DNA of the CDR3 is TGCAGCGTCCCTGAGCCCCTGGCAGATACGCAGTATTTT. Amino acid sequence: CSVPEPLADTQYF.

The chain links TRBV7-3 to TRBJ2-1; D perhaps matches TRBD2 (7 bases). V gave up 1 base and J gave up 8 bases, with 21 bases separating them. Germline V lookup: CDR1 SGHTA, CDR2 FQGTGA. The CDR3 loop spans 17 amino acids. The DNA of the CDR3 is TGTGCCAGCAGCTTAATCGGCGGGGGCTACGGTTTTGATGAGCAGTTCTTC. As protein: CASSLIGGGYGFDEQFF. Full variable domain (outside the CDR3, taken from reference TRBV7-3 and TRBJ2-1): GAGVSQTPSNKVTEKGKYVELRCDPISGHTALYWYRQSLGQGPEFLIYFQGTGAADDSGLPNDRFFAVRPEGSVSTLKIQRTERGDSAVYLCASSLIGGGYGFDEQFFGPGTRLTVL.

The chain combines TRBV7-2 with TRBJ1-1, with a weak D call TRBD1 (5 bases). CDR1 is SGHTA, CDR2 FQGNSA, per germline. V lost 0 bases to trimming and J lost 4 bases, with 12 bases between them. CDR3 length: 15 residues. The CDR3 DNA sequence: TGTGCCAGCAGCTTAGCTCGGGGGGTGGCCACTGAAGCTTTCTTT. Its protein is CASSLARGVATEAFF. The entire variable domain, with the rest obtained from reference TRBV7-2 and TRBJ1-1, is as follows: GAGVSQSPSNKVTEKGKDVELRCDPISGHTALYWYRQSLGQGLEFLIYFQGNSAPDKSGLPSDRFSAERTGGSVSTLTIQRTQQEDSAVYLCASSLARGVATEAFFGQGTRLTVV.